This T cell receptor beta chain was recorded in a study of neurological immune-mediated disorders. Whole-study findings and limits: No CDR3 amino acid sequences recurred among expanded clones across subjects, suggesting private repertoires in all groups. In HTLV-1-associated myelopathy, TCR clonal expansion was greatest, whereas multiple sclerosis had the least, falling below healthy controls.

Unmatched junction bases numbered 5, after V lost 3 bases and J lost 2 bases. Germline V gene lookup returns CDR1 DFQATT and CDR2 SNEGSKA (reference sequence). The CDR3 length is 14 residues. This clonotype has at least ten counts. What it recognizes is unknown. The method for making cDNA was 5'RACE, and it used 10-nucleotide random UMIs. Sequencing runs each generated in excess of 200 million TCR-beta sequences derived from 15-18 subjects. One entry per CDR3 protein results from TCRdb running MiXCR on the 5' RACE reads. This sample has more than 25,000 distinct CDR3 sequences, with approximately 22% found just once.

The gene calls are TRBV20-1 and TRBJ2-3; TRBD2 aligns across 7 bases. The sequenced material came from CD4+ T cells from blood. This sequence originates from a man aged 45-65 years with HTLV-1-associated myelopathy (HAM/TSP). The chain's CDR3 is CSASGRGTTDTQYF. DNA of the CDR3: TGCAGTGCTAGTGGGCGGGGGACCACAGATACGCAGTATTTT.